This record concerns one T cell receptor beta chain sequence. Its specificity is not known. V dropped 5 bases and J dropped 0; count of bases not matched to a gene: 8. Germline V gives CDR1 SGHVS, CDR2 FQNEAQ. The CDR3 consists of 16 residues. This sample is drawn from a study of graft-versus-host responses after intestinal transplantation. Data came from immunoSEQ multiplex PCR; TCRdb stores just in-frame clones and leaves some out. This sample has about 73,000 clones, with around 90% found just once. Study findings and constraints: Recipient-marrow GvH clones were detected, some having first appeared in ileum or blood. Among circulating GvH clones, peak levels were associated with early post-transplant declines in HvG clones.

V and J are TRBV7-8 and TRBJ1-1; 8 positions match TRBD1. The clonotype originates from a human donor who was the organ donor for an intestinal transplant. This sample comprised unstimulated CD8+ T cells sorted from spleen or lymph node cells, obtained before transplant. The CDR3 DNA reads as TGTGCCAGCAGCCCACTCGACAGGGGTCTGAACACTGAAGCTTTCTTT. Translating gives CASSPLDRGLNTEAFF.